This TCR beta chain is drawn from a study of cytomegalovirus exposure and HLA in healthy donors. Primers: 60 Vbeta forward and 13 Jbeta reverse. The repertoire was sequenced with immunoSEQ multiplex PCR; TCRdb's copy has only in-frame clones and lacks some. The sample holds around 140,000 clones, 78% seen once. This TCR was sampled from a female donor in good health and CMV-seronegative. Sequencing was carried out using PBMCs.

DNA of the CDR3: TGTGCCAGCAGCCAAGCTCTGAGGGACAGGGATTATGGCTACACCTTC. It is translated as CASSQALRDRDYGYTF. The rearrangement joins TRBV4-2 to TRBJ1-2, with 9 bases aligning to TRBD1. Germline values: CDR1 LGHNA, CDR2 YNFKEQ. CDR3 length equals 16 residues. V lost 1 base, J lost 5 bases, and 8 bases stayed unmatched.